This T cell receptor beta chain was identified in a study of post-analysis software for immune sequencing data. Whole-study context: Several disease courses (relapsing-remitting, secondary progressive and progressive-relapsing) of multiple sclerosis were included. General observations from the study: Significantly lower normalized Chao1 diversity was seen in multiple sclerosis patients than in controls. Roughly five TRBV segments, including TRBV5-6, TRBV5-1 and TRBV20-1, were more frequent in patients than controls.

V lost 5 bases to trimming and J lost 8 bases; unmatched junction nucleotides: 8. Germline V gene data show CDR1 as MNHEY and CDR2 as SVGAGI. The CDR3 length is 13 residues. The TCR beta cDNA libraries contained unique molecular identifiers. One entry per CDR3 protein, called by TCRdb with MiXCR from the PCR reads. The sample consists of hundreds of thousands of distinct CDR3 sequences, roughly 30% of them appearing once. About this clonotype itself: Its antigen is not known.

The genes are TRBV6-5 and TRBJ1-2; 7 bases fit TRBD1. The sample comprised blood. This receptor was identified in a girl under 18 with multiple sclerosis. The CDR3 region has the DNA TGTGCCAGCAGTCTCCGAACAGGGGTCGGCTACACCTTC. The encoded protein is CASSLRTGVGYTF.